This TCR beta chain was sequenced during a study of T cell changes during pregnancy in multiple sclerosis. Produced via immunoSEQ multiplex PCR; TCRdb's table is partial and in-frame only. The top ten clones hold approximately 0.86% of a sample with approximately 26,000 clones, nearly 90% of them seen once. CDR1 is KGHSH, CDR2 LQKENI, per germline. The CDR3 is 15 residues long. The ends were cut back, 1 base at V and 5 bases at J, with 14 bases in the middle. The sample in question was CD4+ T cells from peripheral blood mononuclear cells, obtained in the second trimester of pregnancy. The TCR comes from a female donor with multiple sclerosis, enrolled in a pregnancy study. The genes are TRBV18 and TRBJ1-2; D uncertain. CDR3 loop: CASSPQVAGQYGYTF. CDR3 DNA: TGTGCCAGCTCACCACAGGTCGCAGGCCAGTATGGCTACACCTTC.